This TCR beta chain is drawn from a study of blood T cell repertoires in COVID-19. Study-level information: Sites in the United States, Italy and Spain provided acute and convalescent COVID-19 samples.

This clone was observed a few times. Trimming removed 5 bases at V and 6 bases at J, with 20 bases between. CDR3 length: 15 residues. The germline gives CDR1 MDHEN, CDR2 SYDVKM. Profiled with immunoSEQ multiplex PCR; TCRdb holds only in-frame clones, not every one. This table has 350,000 to 450,000 clones, 75% to 90% appearing once. The sequenced material came from peripheral blood. The source is a woman between 18 and 29 years old with acute or convalescent COVID-19. The V and J genes are TRBV28 and TRBJ2-7; maybe TRBD2 (6 bases). The DNA of the CDR3 is TGTGCCAGCAGTCCGTGGGGGACGGGGGATTCCGAGCAGTACTTC. It specifies CASSPWGTGDSEQYF.